This TCR beta chain was retrieved from a study of STAT5B mutations in CD4+ large granular lymphocyte leukemia. The V end lost 5 bases, the J end lost 2 bases, and 13 bases lay between the germline ends. Germline lookup yields CDR1 SGHNT and CDR2 YENEEA. The CDR3 runs to 15 residues. TCRdb keeps only in-frame clones here, not all; method: immunoSEQ multiplex PCR. The table shows almost 8,500 clones, with 89% occurring only once. This rearrangement joins TRBV11-3 to TRBJ2-1; TRBD2 is a possible D gene (5 bases). This TCR was sampled from a woman in her 70s with CD4+ T-cell large granular lymphocyte leukemia. Specimen: PBMCs. The CDR3 DNA reads TGTGCCAGCAGCCCCTTCGAGGGCCCCTACAATGAGCAGTTCTTC. This gives the protein CASSPFEGPYNEQFF.